This T cell receptor beta chain comes out of a study of cytomegalovirus exposure and HLA in healthy donors. The study's findings and limits: Looking again later, the authors saw that most CMV-associated TCR beta chains seemed HLA-restricted. A later analysis reported that several of the most significant clusters appeared to be linked to common viral pathogens, among them Epstein-Barr virus. For TCR beta chains, V- and J-gene trimming was later linked to a missense DCLRE1C variant.

A remark on this clone: Its antigen is not known.

The PCR used 60 Vbeta and 13 Jbeta primers. Authors' analysis steps: Later analysis identified tens of millions of unique TCR beta chains, approximately 11 million shared. Method: immunoSEQ multiplex PCR; TCRdb's copy keeps in-frame clones and lacks some. The V and J calls and clone size were taken over from that table, and D and trimming were inferred from the DNA. The repertoire consists of fewer than 200,000 clones, with around 83% occurring once and the leading ten covering roughly 2.1%. The CDR3 has 15 residues. Germline lookup yields CDR1 MDHEN and CDR2 SYDVKM. V lost 4 bases, J lost 4 bases, and 16 bases lay in between.

The chain recombines TRBV28 with TRBJ2-5; D remains ambiguous. The sequencing input was PBMCs. This clonotype was sampled from a man aged 18 to 30 in good health and CMV-seropositive. The CDR3 DNA reads TGTGCCAGCAGTTCACCTAGGTTGTACGGAGAGACCCAGTACTTC. This sequence encodes CASSSPRLYGETQYF.